This TCR beta chain came from a study of chronic HIV infection and antiretroviral therapy. Trimming cost V 2 bases and J 6 bases; bases outside gene matches: 9. Germline loops: CDR1 MDHEN, CDR2 SYDVKM. The CDR3 runs 17 residues. MiXCR, applied by TCRdb to the 5' RACE reads, yields one record per CDR3 protein. The data show about 48,000 distinct CDR3 sequences, 19% seen once. This clonotype was counted between two and nine times. This chain connects TRBV28 to TRBJ2-3; TRBD2 matches at 12 bases. The material sequenced was peripheral blood. The origin of this receptor is an adult who had HIV and had not received antiretroviral therapy, or was an uninfected healthy control (not recorded which). CDR3 in amino acids: CASSLSLAGGPGDTQYF. CDR3 nucleotide sequence: TGTGCCAGCAGTTTAAGTCTAGCGGGAGGGCCTGGGGATACGCAGTATTTT.